Below, 12 T cell receptor beta chains from the same sample are listed, as sequenced in a study of blood T cell repertoires in COVID-19. Profiled with immunoSEQ multiplex PCR; TCRdb holds only in-frame clones, not every one. The sample lists just under 350,000 clones, approximately 91% occurring once. The sample consisted of peripheral blood. The receptor set was obtained from a woman in her 70s with COVID-19, enrolled during active disease.

This chain joins TRBV5-1 and TRBJ1-2; D ambiguous. The CDR3 runs to 12 residues. Trimming removed 0 bases at V and 8 bases at J, with 8 bases between. The germline V gene encodes CDR1 SGHRS and CDR2 YFSETQ. CDR3 amino acids: CASSLDSWGYTF. The CDR3 nucleotides read TGCGCCAGCAGCTTGGACAGTTGGGGCTACACCTTC.

V usage is TRBV2 and J usage is TRBJ1-6, with D possibly being TRBD1 (6 bases). Germline loops: CDR1 SNHLY, CDR2 FYNNEI. The CDR3 is 14 residues long. V was trimmed by 2 bases and J by 9 bases, leaving 11 bases between them. The chain's CDR3 is CASSEQGIGSPLHF. In DNA form, the CDR3 reads TGTGCCAGCAGTGAACAGGGGATCGGTTCACCCCTCCACTTT.

The chain links TRBV2 to TRBJ2-2, with D uncertain. V was pared by 7 bases and J by 2 bases, with 11 bases between. Per germline, CDR1 SNHLY and CDR2 FYNNEI. This CDR3 has 14 residues. The CDR3: CASKETPNTGELFF. The DNA of the CDR3 is TGTGCCAGCAAAGAGACACCTAACACCGGGGAGCTGTTTTTT.

The chain recombines TRBV19 with TRBJ2-2; perhaps TRBD1 as D (5 bases). Between the trimmed V and J ends, which lost 8 bases and 0 bases, there was a span of 13 bases. Germline values: CDR1 LNHDA, CDR2 SQIVND (reference sequence). The CDR3 consists of 15 residues. The CDR3, as DNA: TGTGCCAGTTCGGTCAGGGCAGCGAACACCGGGGAGCTGTTTTTT. Protein: CASSVRAANTGELFF.

This clone was seen once. This chain joins TRBV7-2 and TRBJ2-1; TRBD2 matches at 7 bases. The CDR3 is 16 residues long. V was clipped by 5 bases and J by 4 bases; unmatched bases: 11. The germline V gene has CDR1 SGHTA and CDR2 FQGNSA. Here the CDR3 reads CASSNRDYRRYNEQFF. For the CDR3, the DNA is TGTGCCAGCAGCAACCGGGACTACCGACGTTACAATGAGCAGTTCTTC.

This sequence joins TRBV27 and TRBJ1-5; TRBD1 might be the D (5 bases). Germline V gives CDR1 MNHEY, CDR2 SMNVEV (reference sequence). CDR3 length: 14 residues. The germline V and J ends were trimmed by 2 bases and 7 bases, with 12 bases remaining between them. CDR3 nucleotides: TGTGCCAGCAGTTTAGCTGGGGGGATCCAGCCCCAGCATTTT. It translates to CASSLAGGIQPQHF.

The chain links TRBV2 to TRBJ1-2, with TRBD1 as a possible D gene (5 bases). This CDR3 has 12 residues. With 7 bases removed from V and 8 bases from J, the gap between germline ends came to 14 bases. CDR1 is SNHLY and CDR2 is FYNNEI in the germline V gene. The CDR3 sequence: CASIPPGRGYTF. CDR3 nucleotide sequence: TGTGCCAGCATTCCCCCAGGGAGGGGCTACACCTTC.

The rearrangement joins TRBV7-2 to TRBJ2-7; 10 bases are a match to TRBD2. Trimming at V came to 4 bases and at J to 4 bases, leaving 16 bases not matched to a gene. The CDR3 covers 18 residues. Germline V gene sequence: CDR1 SGHTA, CDR2 FQGNSA. This CDR3 reads CASSYKSASGGALYEQYF. CDR3 DNA: TGTGCCAGCAGCTATAAAAGTGCAAGCGGGGGGGCTCTGTACGAGCAGTACTTC. Filled out from reference TRBV7-2 and TRBJ2-7, the complete variable domain reads GAGVSQSPSNKVTEKGKDVELRCDPISGHTALYWYRQSLGQGLEFLIYFQGNSAPDKSGLPSDRFSAERTGGSVSTLTIQRTQQEDSAVYLCASSYKSASGGALYEQYFGPGTRLTVT.

V is TRBV5-1 and J is TRBJ2-3; 9 bases align to TRBD2. The CDR3 length is 15 residues. The germline gives CDR1 SGHRS, CDR2 YFSETQ. V lost 2 bases to trimming and J lost 3 bases; unmatched junction nucleotides: 4. DNA for the CDR3: TGCGCCAGCAGCTTAGTCCTAGCGGGGACAGATACGCAGTATTTT. This codes for CASSLVLAGTDTQYF.

CDR3 sequence (DNA): TGTGCCAGCAGCCGTTCACCGAACATGAACACTGAAGCTTTCTTT. This gives the protein CASSRSPNMNTEAFF. The chain joins TRBV11-2 to TRBJ1-1; D gene ambiguous. The CDR3 has 15 amino acids. Trimming removed 5 bases at V and 0 bases at J, with 13 bases between. From germline, CDR1 is SGHAT and CDR2 FQNNGV. Complete variable domain (other parts from reference TRBV11-2 and TRBJ1-1): EAGVAQSPRYKIIEKRQSVAFWCNPISGHATLYWYQQILGQGPKLLIQFQNNGVVDDSQLPKDRFSAERLKGVDSTLKIQPAKLEDSAVYLCASSRSPNMNTEAFFGQGTRLTVV.

This clone was seen once. This chain joins TRBV28 and TRBJ1-2; TRBD1 aligns across 11 bases. Germline lookup yields CDR1 MDHEN and CDR2 SYDVKM. V was clipped by 6 bases and J by 6 bases; unmatched bases: 12. The CDR3 spans 16 residues. This chain's CDR3 is CASRDLRTGGSDGYTF. CDR3 sequence (DNA): TGTGCCAGCAGAGATCTCAGGACAGGGGGCAGCGATGGCTACACCTTC.

This clone has a handful of counts. The rearrangement joins TRBV2 to TRBJ1-1; the D is unclear. CDR1 is SNHLY and CDR2 is FYNNEI in the germline V gene. V lost 6 bases and J 4 bases, leaving 9 bases between the germline ends. There are 12 residues in the CDR3. CDR3 sequence (DNA): TGTGCCAGCAGGCGGGAGGTCACTGAAGCTTTCTTT. This codes for CASRREVTEAFF.